This is a list of T cell receptor beta chains from one sample in a study of shared clonotypes between healthy human individuals. The data were produced by immunoSEQ multiplex PCR, yet TCRdb's version contains in-frame clones alone and is incomplete. The sample shows about 2.4 million clones, over 85% of them seen only once. Sequencing input: naive CD4+ T cells from PBMCs. These receptors were taken from a man between 18 and 35 years old in good health. Some clones in this sample may be carry-over from other donors' samples. The CDR3 runs from the conserved cysteine through the conserved F or W. Each record gives: V gene, J gene, D gene, clone size, CDR3 protein, CDR3 DNA. A D gene is named only where the DNA matches it firmly. Clone size is stated in some rows and not others, as once, few, many or a class when expanded.

TRBV11-2	TRBJ1-2	-	-	CASSLVRFYGYTF	TGTGCCAGCAGCTTAGTCCGATTCTATGGCTACACCTTC
TRBV27	TRBJ2-5	-	once	CASSSLGTAPQETQYF	TGTGCCAGCAGTTCCCTCGGTACGGCTCCCCAAGAGACCCAGTACTTC
TRBV11-2	TRBJ2-4	-	-	CASSPNGVGWGNIQYF	TGTGCCAGCAGTCCCAACGGCGTGGGTTGGGGGAACATTCAGTACTTC
TRBV5-4	TRBJ1-1	-	-	CASSFNTEAFF	TGTGCCAGCTCATTTAACACTGAAGCTTTCTTT
TRBV28	TRBJ2-7	-	-	CASRLDSTYEQYF	TGTGCCAGTCGACTGGACAGTACATACGAGCAGTACTTC
TRBV5-1	TRBJ2-7	TRBD2	-	CASSSDPGTSGREQYF	TGCGCCAGCAGCTCTGACCCGGGGACTAGCGGGAGGGAGCAGTACTTC
TRBV28	TRBJ2-7	TRBD2	-	CASSSVGGTSGNYEQYF	TGTGCCAGCAGTTCCGTAGGGGGGACTAGCGGGAACTACGAGCAGTACTTC
TRBV28	TRBJ2-2	TRBD2	-	CASSLSGLDLNTGELFF	TGTGCCAGCAGTTTGTCCGGACTAGATCTGAACACCGGGGAGCTGTTTTTT
TRBV20-1	TRBJ2-5	-	-	CSPDERGTQYF	TGCAGTCCTGATGAACGGGGGACCCAGTACTTC
TRBV7-2	TRBJ1-1	TRBD1	-	CASSTGQGGTEAFF	TGTGCCAGCAGCACCGGACAGGGTGGGACTGAAGCTTTCTTT
TRBV18	TRBJ1-1	TRBD1	few	CASSSQGGGTEAFF	TGTGCCAGCTCATCACAGGGGGGAGGTACTGAAGCTTTCTTT
TRBV6-1	TRBJ2-3	TRBD1	-	CASTRDRGPDTQYF	TGTGCCAGCACCCGGGACAGGGGGCCAGATACGCAGTATTTT
TRBV7-2	TRBJ2-3	-	-	CASSLLYTDTQYF	TGTGCCAGCAGCCTACTCTACACAGATACGCAGTATTTT
TRBV7-2	TRBJ2-3	TRBD2	-	CASSPGGGTDTQYF	TGTGCCAGCAGCCCGGGGGGGGGCACAGATACGCAGTATTTT
TRBV9	TRBJ1-1	TRBD1	-	CASSAGTANTEAFF	TGTGCCAGCAGCGCTGGGACAGCGAACACTGAAGCTTTCTTT
TRBV2	TRBJ2-7	-	-	CASSLSGGAYEQYF	TGTGCCAGCTCCCTTTCGGGGGGCGCCTACGAGCAGTACTTC
TRBV6-4	TRBJ2-3	TRBD2	-	CASSDRTGGLTDTQYF	TGTGCCAGCAGTGACCGTACGGGAGGGCTCACAGATACGCAGTATTTT
TRBV28	TRBJ2-7	-	-	CASRGTTYEQYF	TGTGCCAGCAGAGGCACCACCTACGAGCAGTACTTC
TRBV7-2	TRBJ2-7	TRBD2	-	CASSLRGGDEQYF	TGTGCCAGCAGCCTACGGGGGGGAGACGAGCAGTACTTC
TRBV28	TRBJ2-1	-	-	CASSGDIYEQFF	TGTGCCAGCAGTGGGGACATCTATGAGCAGTTCTTC
TRBV7-2	TRBJ1-1	-	-	CASSSPGGTEAFF	TGTGCCAGCAGCTCCCCGGGAGGGACTGAAGCTTTCTTT
TRBV29-1	TRBJ2-7	-	-	CSVDIGNSYEQYF	TGCAGCGTTGATATCGGTAACTCCTACGAGCAGTACTTC
TRBV28	TRBJ1-5	-	-	CASSDRNQPQHF	TGTGCCAGCAGCGACAGAAATCAGCCCCAGCATTTT
TRBV6-1	TRBJ2-1	TRBD2	-	CASSVSSGSLNEQFF	TGTGCCAGCAGTGTATCGAGCGGGAGCTTAAATGAGCAGTTCTTC
TRBV5-1	TRBJ1-4	TRBD1	-	CASSQGQGLNEKLFF	TGCGCCAGCAGCCAAGGACAGGGGCTTAATGAAAAACTGTTTTTT
TRBV2	TRBJ2-3	-	-	CASSEDLYTQYF	TGTGCCAGCAGTGAGGACTTGTATACGCAGTATTTT
TRBV7-9	TRBJ2-7	-	-	CASSQPDPRTLSSFEQYF	TGTGCCAGCAGCCAACCAGACCCCCGGACGTTGTCGTCTTTCGAGCAGTACTTC
TRBV7-3	TRBJ2-4	TRBD2	once	CASSSGLEAGIQYF	TGTGCCAGCAGCTCTGGACTAGAGGCGGGCATTCAGTACTTC
TRBV28	TRBJ2-7	-	-	CASSLGNYEQYF	TGTGCCAGCAGTTTAGGTAACTACGAGCAGTACTTC
TRBV2	TRBJ2-7	-	-	CASSETSYEQYF	TGTGCCAGCAGCGAAACAAGCTACGAGCAGTACTTC
TRBV27	TRBJ2-2	TRBD2	-	CASSLPPGLAGGELFF	TGTGCCAGCAGTTTACCACCCGGACTAGCGGGCGGGGAGCTGTTTTTT
TRBV7-3	TRBJ2-2	TRBD2	-	CASTLTSGRTGELFF	TGTGCCAGCACCCTTACTAGCGGACGTACCGGGGAGCTGTTTTTT
TRBV28	TRBJ1-5	-	-	CASSLSLQGQPQHF	TGTGCCAGCAGTTTATCCCTCCAAGGTCAGCCCCAGCATTTT
TRBV5-1	TRBJ1-2	-	-	CASSLQPGTTDGYTF	TGCGCCAGCAGTCTCCAACCCGGGACAACAGATGGCTACACCTTC
TRBV29-1	TRBJ2-1	-	-	CSARQGTIPRNEQFF	TGCAGCGCGCGTCAGGGGACGATCCCGCGCAATGAGCAGTTCTTC
TRBV30	TRBJ2-7	TRBD2	-	CAWSPLAGTAQYF	TGTGCCTGGAGTCCCCTAGCGGGCACCGCGCAGTACTTC
TRBV14	TRBJ2-7	-	-	CASSPPRGVPGHYEQYF	TGTGCCAGCAGCCCTCCCCGGGGAGTCCCCGGTCACTACGAGCAGTACTTC
TRBV5-6	TRBJ2-4	-	-	CASSSFQGILAKNIQYF	TGTGCCAGCAGCTCCTTCCAGGGCATACTAGCCAAAAACATTCAGTACTTC
TRBV5-6	TRBJ2-3	TRBD1	-	CASTPGTGKTDTQYF	TGTGCCAGCACCCCTGGGACAGGGAAGACAGATACGCAGTATTTT
TRBV6-1	TRBJ2-7	-	-	CASSEASNFGYEQYF	TGTGCCAGCAGTGAAGCGTCGAACTTCGGATACGAGCAGTACTTC
TRBV7-3	TRBJ1-1	-	-	CASSLGLAYPTEAFF	TGTGCCAGCAGCTTAGGCCTTGCGTATCCTACTGAAGCTTTCTTT
TRBV13	TRBJ1-1	-	-	CASSVQVAFF	TGTGCCAGCAGCGTCCAGGTAGCTTTCTTT
TRBV7-3	TRBJ2-5	TRBD1	-	CASSSPPTGGLQETQYF	TGTGCCAGCAGCTCCCCCCCCACAGGGGGACTCCAAGAGACCCAGTACTTC
TRBV7-3	TRBJ1-1	-	-	CASSVGMNTEAFF	TGTGCCAGCAGCGTCGGGATGAACACTGAAGCTTTCTTT
TRBV5-1	TRBJ2-5	-	-	CASRPFGQETQYF	TGCGCCAGCAGGCCGTTTGGGCAAGAGACCCAGTACTTC
TRBV18	TRBJ2-5	-	-	CASSPGGQETQYF	TGTGCCAGCTCACCGGGGGGCCAAGAGACCCAGTACTTC
TRBV14	TRBJ2-5	-	-	CASSQDLGPPFTQYF	TGTGCCAGCAGCCAAGATCTGGGACCGCCATTTACCCAGTACTTC
TRBV28	TRBJ1-4	TRBD1	-	CASSPHGRGQGMWRVELFF	TGTGCCAGCAGTCCTCACGGGAGGGGACAGGGAATGTGGCGCGTGGAACTGTTTTTT
TRBV28	TRBJ1-1	-	-	CASTEMNTEAFF	TGTGCCAGCACAGAGATGAACACTGAAGCTTTCTTT
TRBV29-1	TRBJ2-7	TRBD1	-	CSAPGTGFGEQYF	TGCAGCGCCCCGGGGACAGGGTTTGGCGAGCAGTACTTC
TRBV19	TRBJ1-1	-	-	CASSEARGELATEAFF	TGTGCCAGTAGTGAGGCCCGCGGGGAACTTGCCACTGAAGCTTTCTTT